The rows below give T cell receptor beta chains drawn from one sample of a study of identical twins. Each CDR3 protein gets one entry after TCRdb re-called the 5' RACE reads with MiXCR. Of 700,000 or so distinct CDR3 sequences listed, about 9.4% are singletons. Separately, the same data were catalogued under a study of yellow fever vaccine responses in identical twins.

Sequencing was carried out using PBMCs. These receptors originate from a woman aged 18-29 years in good health. Both conserved end residues are part of each CDR3. Fields, in order: clone size, D gene, V gene, J gene, CDR3 protein, CDR3 DNA. A D gene is named only where the DNA matches it firmly. Not all rows give a size; the values are once, few, many and, for expanded clones, a class.

many	-	TRBV3-1	TRBJ2-3	CASSQGIQGPTDTQYF	TGTGCCAGCAGCCAAGGTATACAGGGCCCCACAGATACGCAGTATTTT
few	-	TRBV25-1	TRBJ2-3	CASSALRSTDTQYF	TGTGCCAGCAGTGCACTCCGCAGCACAGATACGCAGTATTTT
-	TRBD2	TRBV20-1	TRBJ2-2	CSARTSGPGELFF	TGCAGTGCTAGAACTAGCGGGCCCGGGGAGCTGTTTTTT
few	-	TRBV3-1	TRBJ2-5	CASSELAYQETQYF	TGTGCCAGCAGCGAGCTAGCCTACCAAGAGACCCAGTACTTC
few	TRBD2	TRBV5-1	TRBJ2-2	CASSLKGSTSGGLNTGELFF	TGCGCCAGCAGCTTGAAAGGATCGACTAGCGGGGGCCTTAACACCGGGGAGCTGTTTTTT
few	-	TRBV5-1	TRBJ2-3	CASSLGPGGLLDTQYF	TGCGCCAGCAGCTTGGGGCCAGGAGGGCTTTTGGATACGCAGTATTTT
-	TRBD2	TRBV7-2	TRBJ2-5	CASSFASSGSGTRETQYF	TGTGCCAGCAGCTTTGCGTCTAGCGGGAGTGGGACTCGAGAGACCCAGTACTTC
-	-	TRBV19	TRBJ2-2	CASSIRLANTGELFF	TGTGCCAGTAGTATCCGGCTTGCTAACACCGGGGAGCTGTTTTTT
many	-	TRBV10-3	TRBJ2-1	CAISETGGTVNEQFF	TGTGCCATCAGTGAGACAGGAGGAACAGTCAATGAGCAGTTCTTC
few	TRBD2	TRBV2	TRBJ2-1	CASRSRLAGGPGEQFF	TGTGCCAGCAGGAGTCGACTAGCGGGAGGGCCGGGTGAGCAGTTCTTC
few	-	TRBV6-2/TRBV6-3	TRBJ2-1	CASSSLIGVHEQFF	TGTGCCAGCAGTTCCCTTATAGGGGTCCATGAGCAGTTCTTC
-	TRBD2	TRBV29-1	TRBJ2-7	CSVGGLAASYEQYF	TGCAGCGTTGGGGGACTAGCGGCCTCCTACGAGCAGTACTTC
-	-	TRBV29-1	TRBJ2-1	CSSGLLYNEQFF	TGCAGCTCCGGACTGCTCTACAATGAGCAGTTCTTC
-	-	TRBV5-1	TRBJ2-7	CASSLVPSRDGVSYEQYF	TGCGCCAGCAGCTTGGTCCCATCGCGGGATGGAGTCTCCTACGAGCAGTACTTC
-	TRBD2	TRBV4-3	TRBJ2-3	CASSQATFTSGSTDTQYF	TGCGCCAGCAGCCAAGCTACGTTCACTAGCGGAAGCACAGATACGCAGTATTTT
once	TRBD1	TRBV9	TRBJ2-1	CASSARQGNNEQFF	TGTGCCAGCAGCGCTCGACAGGGAAACAATGAGCAGTTCTTC
-	TRBD2	TRBV7-2	TRBJ2-1	CASTNPQRGGLWDEQFF	TGTGCCAGCACCAATCCCCAGCGGGGGGGCCTTTGGGATGAGCAGTTCTTC
few	-	TRBV6-5	TRBJ2-3	CASSYGSGTLSTDTQYF	TGTGCCAGCAGTTACGGGTCCGGGACTCTATCGACAGATACGCAGTATTTT
many	-	TRBV12-3/TRBV12-4	TRBJ1-6	CASSLFGDINSPLHF	TGTGCCAGCAGTCTATTTGGTGACATCAACTCACCCCTCCACTTT
-	TRBD2	TRBV5-4	TRBJ2-1	CASELSGANNEQFF	TGTGCCAGCGAACTTAGCGGGGCCAACAATGAGCAGTTCTTC
-	-	TRBV29-1	TRBJ2-4	CSVDAGAGNIQYF	TGCAGCGTTGATGCGGGGGCTGGGAACATTCAGTACTTC
-	-	TRBV20-1	TRBJ2-1	CSARGFLGGPPWNANEQFF	TGCAGTGCTAGAGGCTTTCTTGGGGGGCCTCCTTGGAATGCCAATGAGCAGTTCTTC
few	TRBD1	TRBV27	TRBJ1-2	CASSQLPGGVYGYTF	TGTGCCAGCAGCCAGCTTCCAGGGGGCGTCTATGGCTACACCTTC
many	-	TRBV20-1	TRBJ2-3	CSASRTDTQYF	TGCAGTGCTAGTAGAACAGATACGCAGTATTTT
-	-	TRBV5-1	TRBJ2-2	CASSLWQPNTGELFF	TGCGCCAGCAGCTTGTGGCAGCCGAACACCGGGGAGCTGTTTTTT
many	TRBD1	TRBV20-1	TRBJ2-1	CSAQGDQGNEQFF	TGCAGTGCTCAGGGGGATCAGGGCAATGAGCAGTTCTTC